This TCR beta chain emerged from a study of cytomegalovirus exposure and HLA in healthy donors. Background on the study: One earlier analysis, a look at around 170 million T cells, found more than 100 million unique TCR beta sequences.

PCR amplification relied on 60 Vbeta primers (plus 13 Jbeta primers). Produced via immunoSEQ multiplex PCR; TCRdb's table is partial and in-frame only. The table lists 140,000 or so clones, about three fifths of them singletons. Trimming removed 3 bases from V and 6 bases from J, with 20 bases in between. The CDR3 is 16 amino acids. Germline V gene sequence: CDR1 MNHEY, CDR2 SMNVEV (reference sequence). Input material: PBMCs. The TCR originated in a male donor in good health and CMV-seronegative. The V and J genes are TRBV27 and TRBJ1-2; TRBD1 might be the D (6 bases). The CDR3 is CASSFVSSGTKNGYTF. Here the CDR3 DNA reads TGTGCCAGCAGTTTCGTCTCCTCCGGGACAAAGAATGGCTACACCTTC.